This T cell receptor beta chain was captured in a study of CD8+ T cells in alopecia areata. cDNA reverse transcribed from extracted RNA served as the sequencing template. Clones were sequenced by immunoSEQ multiplex PCR, and TCRdb holds only the in-frame ones, with some missing. The table lists 140,000 to 150,000 clones, around 87% of them singletons. The germline V and J ends were trimmed by 0 bases and 1 base, with 8 bases remaining between them. The CDR3 is 14 residues long. Looked up from germline, CDR1 is SGHRS and CDR2 is YFSETQ. The chain carries TRBV5-1 and TRBJ2-7; D not resolved. The TCR sequence derives from a human donor with alopecia areata. The sample consisted of CD8+ T cells sorted from blood, taken at week 0. The CDR3 DNA sequence: TGCGCCAGCAGCTTGGCGGTCGATTCCTACGAGCAGTACTTC. Its protein product is CASSLAVDSYEQYF. The variable domain in full, with the rest retrieved from reference TRBV5-1 and TRBJ2-7, is KAGVTQTPRYLIKTRGQQVTLSCSPISGHRSVSWYQQTPGQGLQFLFEYFSETQRNKGNFPGRFSGRQFSNSRSEMNVSTLELGDSALYLCASSLAVDSYEQYFGPGTRLTVT.